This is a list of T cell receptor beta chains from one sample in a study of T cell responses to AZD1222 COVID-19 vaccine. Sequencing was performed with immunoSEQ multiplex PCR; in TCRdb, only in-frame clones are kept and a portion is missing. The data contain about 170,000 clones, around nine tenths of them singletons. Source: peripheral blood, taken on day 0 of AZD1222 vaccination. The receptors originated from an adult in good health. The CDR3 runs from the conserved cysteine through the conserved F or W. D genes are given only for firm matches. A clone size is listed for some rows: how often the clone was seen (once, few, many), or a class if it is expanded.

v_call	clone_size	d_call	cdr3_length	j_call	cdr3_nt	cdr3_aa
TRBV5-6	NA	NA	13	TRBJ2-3	TGTGCCAGCAGCCCGGGGCCGGCAGATACGCAGTATTTT	CASSPGPADTQYF
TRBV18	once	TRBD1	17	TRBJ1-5	TGTGCCAGCTCACCGGGTAGGACAGGGGTCGGCAATCAGCCCCAGCATTTT	CASSPGRTGVGNQPQHF
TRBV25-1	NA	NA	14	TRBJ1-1	TGTGCCAGCAGTGATCGGGGGCCGCCCAAGGGAGCTTTCTTT	CASSDRGPPKGAFF
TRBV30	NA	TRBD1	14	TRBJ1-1	TGTGCCTGGAGTGAGGACAGGGGAGGGGCTGAAGCTTTCTTT	CAWSEDRGGAEAFF
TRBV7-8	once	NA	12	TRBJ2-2	TGTGCCAGCAGCCGTACACTAGGGGAGCTGTTTTTT	CASSRTLGELFF
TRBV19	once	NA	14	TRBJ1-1	TGTGCCAGTAGTTCGGGACTAGGGCGGACTGAAGCTTTCTTT	CASSSGLGRTEAFF
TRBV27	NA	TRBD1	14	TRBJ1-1	TGTGCCAGCAGTTTACAGGGGGCCTTAACTGAAGCTTTCTTT	CASSLQGALTEAFF
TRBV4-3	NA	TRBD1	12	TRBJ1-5	TGCGCCAGCAGCCGAACAGGGGAGCCCCAGCATTTT	CASSRTGEPQHF
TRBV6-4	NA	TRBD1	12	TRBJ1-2	TGTGCCAGCAGCGACAGGGGTTATGGCTACACCTTC	CASSDRGYGYTF
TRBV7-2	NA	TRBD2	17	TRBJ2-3	TGTGCCAGCAGCCAGCGGTCAACTAGCGGGGGGTCAGATACGCAGTATTTT	CASSQRSTSGGSDTQYF
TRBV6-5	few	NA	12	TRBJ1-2	TGTGCCAGCAGCTCCGGGCCCTATGGCTACACCTTC	CASSSGPYGYTF
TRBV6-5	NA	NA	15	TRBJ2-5	TGTGCCAGCAGTTACTCGATTTCCAAACTAGAGACCCAGTACTTC	CASSYSISKLETQYF
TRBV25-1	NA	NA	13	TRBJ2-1	TGTGCCAGCAGTGAATATAAAAGGAATGAGCAGTTCTTC	CASSEYKRNEQFF
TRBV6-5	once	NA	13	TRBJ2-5	TGTGCCAGCAGTTCAGACGGCCGGGAGACCCAGTACTTC	CASSSDGRETQYF
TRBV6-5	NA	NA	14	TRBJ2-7	TGTGCCAGCAGTTACGGGACCTCCCGTGGGGAGCAGTACTTC	CASSYGTSRGEQYF
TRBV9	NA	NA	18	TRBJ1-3	TGTGCCAGCAGCGTAGAAGGCAGCGCTATTCACTCTGGAAACACCATATATTTT	CASSVEGSAIHSGNTIYF
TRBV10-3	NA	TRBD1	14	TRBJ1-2	TGTGCCACCGAGGCAGGGGGGGACAACTATGGCTACACCTTC	CATEAGGDNYGYTF
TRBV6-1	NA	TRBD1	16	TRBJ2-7	TGTGCCAGCAGTGTCCCGGACAGGGTGACGTCCTACGAGCAGTACTTC	CASSVPDRVTSYEQYF
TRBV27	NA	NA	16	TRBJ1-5	TGTGCCAGCAGTTCCCTGGGCAGGGTGAGCAATCAGCCCCAGCATTTT	CASSSLGRVSNQPQHF
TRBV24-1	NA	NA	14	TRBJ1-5	TGTGCCACCAGTGATGGCTCCGCCGCGGGGCCCCAGCATTTT	CATSDGSAAGPQHF
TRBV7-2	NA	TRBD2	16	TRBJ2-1	TGTGCCAGCAGCTTAGCGCTCAGCGGGGGAGGCAATGAGCAGTTCTTC	CASSLALSGGGNEQFF
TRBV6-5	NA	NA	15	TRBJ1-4	TGTGCCAGCTCCCTTCGGGGGGTAACTAATGAAAAACTGTTTTTT	CASSLRGVTNEKLFF
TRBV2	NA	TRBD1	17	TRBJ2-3	TGTGCCAGCAGTGAATTTTTAGGACAGGGGGCCGGGGATACGCAGTATTTT	CASSEFLGQGAGDTQYF
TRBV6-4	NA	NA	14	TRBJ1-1	TGTGCCAGCAGTGACTCGGCTGGGGGCAGAGAAGCTTTCTTT	CASSDSAGGREAFF
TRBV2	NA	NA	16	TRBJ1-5	TGTGCCAGCAGTGAATTCCCAGGGCTTAGCAATCAGCCCCAGCATTTT	CASSEFPGLSNQPQHF
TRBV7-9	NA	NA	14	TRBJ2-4	TGTGCCAGCAGCTTAGCGGCGGCCAAAAACATTCAGTACTTC	CASSLAAAKNIQYF
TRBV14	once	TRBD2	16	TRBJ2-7	TGTGCCAGCAGCCAAGACCCTAGCGGGGGGGCCTACGAGCAGTACTTC	CASSQDPSGGAYEQYF
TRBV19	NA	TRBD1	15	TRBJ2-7	TGTGCCAGTAGTTTCCCGGGACAGGGCCATTACGAGCAGTACTTC	CASSFPGQGHYEQYF
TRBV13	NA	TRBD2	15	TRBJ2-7	TGTGCCAGCAGCTTAGGGCTAGCGGGGGGATACGAGCAGTACTTC	CASSLGLAGGYEQYF
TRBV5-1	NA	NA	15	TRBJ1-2	TGCGCCAGCAGCTTGTCATCAGATACTAACTATGGCTACACCTTC	CASSLSSDTNYGYTF
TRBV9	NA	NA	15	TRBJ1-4	TGTGCCAGCAGCCTCCGGGCCGGGTCTAATGAAAAACTGTTTTTT	CASSLRAGSNEKLFF
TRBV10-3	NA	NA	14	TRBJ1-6	TGTGCCATCGGAGGACACTCCTATAATTCACCCCTCCACTTT	CAIGGHSYNSPLHF
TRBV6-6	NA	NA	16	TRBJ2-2	TGTGCCAGCAGTTGGGTGGGGCTCGGGAACACCGGGGAGCTGTTTTTT	CASSWVGLGNTGELFF
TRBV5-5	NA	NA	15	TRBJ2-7	TGTGCCAGCAGGTTGCGGACAGCGTGGGAGGACGAGCAGTACTTC	CASRLRTAWEDEQYF
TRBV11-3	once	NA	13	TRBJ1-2	TGTGCCAGCAGCAACGACAAGTACTATGGCTACACCTTC	CASSNDKYYGYTF
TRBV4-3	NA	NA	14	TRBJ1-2	TGCGCCAGCAGCCAGTTGGGCGGGGCAGCAGGCTACACCTTC	CASSQLGGAAGYTF
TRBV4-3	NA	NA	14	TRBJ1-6	TGCGCCAGCAGCCAAGATTGGAGGAATTCACCCCTCCACTTT	CASSQDWRNSPLHF
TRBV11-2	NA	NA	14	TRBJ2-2	TGTGCCAGCAGCTTAGATCCCAGCGGGGGGGAGCTGTTTTTT	CASSLDPSGGELFF
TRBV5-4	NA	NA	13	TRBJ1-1	TGTGCCAGCAGCAAGACGGAGAACACTGAAGCTTTCTTT	CASSKTENTEAFF
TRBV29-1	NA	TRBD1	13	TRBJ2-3	TGCAGCGTGGGACAGGGGGCTAGAGATACGCAGTATTTT	CSVGQGARDTQYF
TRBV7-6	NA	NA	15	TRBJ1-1	TGTGCCAGCAGCTTAGTAGATACAGCGAACACTGAAGCTTTCTTT	CASSLVDTANTEAFF
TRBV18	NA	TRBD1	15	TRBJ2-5	TGTGCCAGCTCACCCCCGGGGACAGCCCTTGAGACCCAGTACTTC	CASSPPGTALETQYF
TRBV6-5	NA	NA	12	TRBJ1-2	TGTGCCAGCGGCGACAGGAACTATGGCTACACCTTC	CASGDRNYGYTF
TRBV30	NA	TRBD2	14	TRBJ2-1	TGTGCCTGGAACGGGGGGAACTCCTACAATGAGCAGTTCTTC	CAWNGGNSYNEQFF
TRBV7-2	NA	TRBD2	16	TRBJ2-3	TGTGCCAGCAGCACGGGACTAGCGGGGGGCACAGATACGCAGTATTTT	CASSTGLAGGTDTQYF
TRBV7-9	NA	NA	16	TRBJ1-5	TGTGCCAGCAGCTTAGCCAGGGGAGGAATCGATCAGCCCCAGCATTTT	CASSLARGGIDQPQHF
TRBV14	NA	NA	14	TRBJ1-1	TGTGCCAGCAGCCGGGGGAGGGGATACACTGAAGCTTTCTTT	CASSRGRGYTEAFF
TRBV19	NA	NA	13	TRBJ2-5	TGTGCCAGTAGCGCAGGGACGCGGGAGACCCAGTACTTC	CASSAGTRETQYF
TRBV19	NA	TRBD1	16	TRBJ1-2	TGTGCCAGTAGTGCCTCCTCCCGGGACAGGGGTGATGGCTACACCTTC	CASSASSRDRGDGYTF
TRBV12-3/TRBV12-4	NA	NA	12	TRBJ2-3	TGTGCCAGCGGCTCTGGTTCAGATACGCAGTATTTT	CASGSGSDTQYF
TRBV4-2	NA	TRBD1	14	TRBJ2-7	TGTGCCAGCAGCCAAGATGGGACAGAGTACGAGCAGTACTTC	CASSQDGTEYEQYF
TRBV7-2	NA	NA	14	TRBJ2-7	TGTGCCAGCAGTTCCTCCTGGGGTTCCTACGAGCAGTACTTC	CASSSSWGSYEQYF
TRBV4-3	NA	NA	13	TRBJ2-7	TGCGCCAGCAGCCAAGGGCCGGGTTGGAAGCAGTACTTC	CASSQGPGWKQYF
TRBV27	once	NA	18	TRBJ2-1	TGTGCCAGCAGTGCACAAGCTCCCAGGCCCAGCTCCTACAATGAGCAGTTCTTC	CASSAQAPRPSSYNEQFF
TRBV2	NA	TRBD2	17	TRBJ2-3	TGTGCCAGCAGAGATGAATTACTAGCGGGGAGGGGGGATACGCAGTATTTT	CASRDELLAGRGDTQYF
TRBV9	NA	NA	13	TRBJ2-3	TGTGCCAGCAGCGTAGGGGTTACAGATACGCAGTATTTT	CASSVGVTDTQYF
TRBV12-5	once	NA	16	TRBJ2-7	TGTGCTAGTGGTTTGGGGGGCCGGGACGTCGCCTACGAGCAGTACTTC	CASGLGGRDVAYEQYF
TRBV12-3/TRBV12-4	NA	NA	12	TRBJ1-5	TGTGCCAGCAGTTTTGGTCCTCAGCCCCAGCATTTT	CASSFGPQPQHF
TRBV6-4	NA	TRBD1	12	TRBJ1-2	TGTGCCAGCCGGGACAGTAACTATGGCTACACCTTC	CASRDSNYGYTF